A selection of T cell receptor beta chains follows, all from one sample in a study of control samples from healthy donors and cancer patients. Sequencing used immunoSEQ multiplex PCR; TCRdb keeps in-frame clones, though not all of them. The profile shows some 160,000 clones, about 94% of them singletons. Material: blood. The receptors were gathered from a middle-aged woman in good health. CDR3s include the opening cysteine and the closing phenylalanine or tryptophan. The D gene is left open where the match is weak. Clone size is given for some rows only: seen once, a few or many times, or a class if the clone is expanded.

TRBJ2-2	NA	TRBD1	TRBV5-1	CASRTGTGGTGELFF	TGCGCCAGCCGGACCGGGACAGGGGGAACCGGGGAGCTGTTTTTT
TRBJ2-1	NA	TRBD2	TRBV9	CASSARTSGRGDNEQFF	TGTGCCAGCAGCGCCCGGACTAGCGGGAGGGGGGACAATGAGCAGTTCTTC
TRBJ2-7	NA	NA	TRBV14	CASSRRVDEQYF	TGTGCCAGCAGCCGACGAGTAGACGAGCAGTACTTC
TRBJ2-1	NA	TRBD2	TRBV9	CASSVAGGSYNEQFF	TGTGCCAGCAGCGTAGCGGGAGGCTCCTACAATGAGCAGTTCTTC
TRBJ1-4	NA	TRBD1	TRBV4-3	CASGQGAEKLFF	TGCGCCAGCGGACAGGGCGCTGAAAAACTGTTTTTT
TRBJ2-2	NA	TRBD2	TRBV6-2/TRBV6-3	CASSNEPGGNTGELFF	TGTGCCAGCAGTAACGAGCCGGGGGGGAACACCGGGGAGCTGTTTTTT
TRBJ2-2	NA	NA	TRBV4-1	CASSQESAGAGTGELFF	TGCGCCAGCAGCCAAGAATCAGCAGGGGCCGGGACCGGGGAGCTGTTTTTT
TRBJ2-7	NA	NA	TRBV18	CASSPSPATSYEQYF	TGTGCCAGCTCACCATCTCCCGCAACATCCTACGAGCAGTACTTC
TRBJ1-2	NA	TRBD1	TRBV9	CASSNQGGGYYGYTF	TGTGCCAGCAGCAACCAGGGGGGTGGGTATTATGGCTACACCTTC
TRBJ1-1	NA	NA	TRBV9	CASSVSRSTGLNTEAFF	TGTGCCAGCAGCGTATCCAGGTCCACAGGGTTGAACACTGAAGCTTTCTTT
TRBJ1-6	NA	NA	TRBV6-5	CASSKGGAGNSPLHF	TGTGCCAGCAGCAAAGGGGGGGCAGGTAATTCACCCCTCCACTTT
TRBJ2-1	once	NA	TRBV7-8	CASSLYGSEQFF	TGTGCCAGCAGCCTGTACGGGAGTGAGCAGTTCTTC
TRBJ2-1	once	TRBD1	TRBV9	CASSVGQGRADEQFF	TGTGCCAGCAGCGTAGGACAGGGAAGGGCAGATGAGCAGTTCTTC
TRBJ1-5	once	NA	TRBV6-5	CASSPFLGRGQPQHF	TGTGCCAGCAGTCCCTTTCTGGGGAGGGGTCAGCCCCAGCATTTT
TRBJ1-1	NA	NA	TRBV5-1	CASSLWGGGGLRNTEAFF	TGCGCCAGCAGCTTGTGGGGGGGTGGGGGGCTTAGGAACACTGAAGCTTTCTTT
TRBJ2-7	NA	NA	TRBV12-3/TRBV12-4	CASSSLAEQYF	TGTGCCAGCAGTTCCTTAGCCGAGCAGTACTTC
TRBJ2-7	NA	NA	TRBV5-5	CASSSNRDRYEQYF	TGTGCCAGCAGCTCCAACAGGGACCGCTACGAGCAGTACTTC
TRBJ1-1	NA	NA	TRBV29-1	CSVDGENTEAFF	TGCAGCGTTGATGGGGAGAACACTGAAGCTTTCTTT
TRBJ1-1	NA	NA	TRBV5-1	CASSPLVGADAEAFF	TGCGCCAGCAGCCCTTTGGTTGGGGCGGACGCTGAAGCTTTCTTT
TRBJ2-1	NA	TRBD2	TRBV15	CATSTLAGGAYNEQFF	TGTGCCACCAGCACCCTAGCGGGAGGGGCCTACAATGAGCAGTTCTTC
TRBJ2-3	NA	NA	TRBV4-3	CASSPLVADTQYF	TGCGCCAGCAGCCCCCTTGTAGCAGATACGCAGTATTTT
TRBJ2-7	NA	TRBD1	TRBV5-4	CASTPGAGQGPYEQYF	TGTGCCAGCACCCCCGGCGCGGGACAGGGACCCTACGAGCAGTACTTC
TRBJ1-1	NA	NA	TRBV29-1	CSVLGIYSTEAFF	TGCAGCGTCCTCGGGATTTATAGCACTGAAGCTTTCTTT
TRBJ2-7	once	NA	TRBV10-3	CAISLNNREQYF	TGTGCCATCAGTCTAAACAATCGGGAGCAGTACTTC
TRBJ1-1	NA	NA	TRBV30	CAWRGDILNTEAFF	TGTGCCTGGAGGGGGGATATTTTGAACACTGAAGCTTTCTTT
TRBJ2-2	once	TRBD1	TRBV6-2/TRBV6-3	CASSLGQDHTGELFF	TGTGCCAGCAGTTTAGGACAGGACCACACCGGGGAGCTGTTTTTT
TRBJ1-3	NA	NA	TRBV7-2	CASSLGHRGGNTIYF	TGTGCCAGCAGCTTAGGACACAGAGGAGGAAACACCATATATTTT
TRBJ1-4	NA	NA	TRBV6-6	CASSYSSGGDLGKLFF	TGTGCCAGCAGTTACTCGAGTGGGGGGGACCTTGGAAAACTGTTTTTT
TRBJ2-3	NA	TRBD2	TRBV4-3	CASSQGGLAGTDTQYF	TGCGCCAGCAGCCAAGGTGGGCTAGCGGGCACAGATACGCAGTATTTT
TRBJ2-5	NA	TRBD2	TRBV5-5	CASSLSLSGGAGETQYF	TGTGCCAGCAGCTTGTCTTTAAGCGGGGGGGCCGGGGAGACCCAGTACTTC
TRBJ2-7	NA	NA	TRBV7-2	CASSLERSGFREQYF	TGTGCCAGCAGCTTAGAACGCTCAGGGTTTCGGGAGCAGTACTTC
TRBJ2-2	NA	NA	TRBV3-1/TRBV3-2	CASSLPRQVNTGELFF	TGTGCCAGCAGCCTGCCCCGGCAGGTCAACACCGGGGAGCTGTTTTTT
TRBJ1-5	NA	NA	TRBV6-5	CASTRETLRDQPQHF	TGTGCCAGCACACGAGAGACCCTTCGGGATCAGCCCCAGCATTTT
TRBJ2-2	NA	NA	TRBV7-9	CASSFRGRTGELFF	TGTGCCAGCAGCTTTCGAGGGAGAACCGGGGAGCTGTTTTTT
TRBJ1-5	once	NA	TRBV6-6	CASSLDGNSNQPQHF	TGTGCCAGCAGCCTGGATGGTAATAGCAATCAGCCCCAGCATTTT
TRBJ1-1	once	NA	TRBV12-3/TRBV12-4	CASSLVPNTEAFF	TGTGCCAGCAGTCTCGTTCCGAACACTGAAGCTTTCTTT
TRBJ1-1	NA	NA	TRBV4-2	CASSQDLPNTEAFF	TGTGCCAGCAGCCAAGATTTACCGAACACTGAAGCTTTCTTT
TRBJ1-1	NA	NA	TRBV14	CASSQLTTTEAFF	TGTGCCAGCAGCCAGTTAACAACCACTGAAGCTTTCTTT
TRBJ2-2	NA	NA	TRBV14	CASSLTGPTGELFF	TGTGCCAGCAGCCTGACGGGCCCCACCGGGGAGCTGTTTTTT
TRBJ1-2	NA	TRBD1	TRBV29-1	CSVRTGNKVDGYTF	TGCAGCGTACGGACAGGGAACAAAGTTGATGGCTACACCTTC
TRBJ2-1	NA	TRBD2	TRBV5-1	CASSLASGGLGEQFF	TGCGCCAGCAGCTTGGCTAGCGGGGGATTGGGTGAGCAGTTCTTC
TRBJ1-6	NA	NA	TRBV28	CASSPRDYDNSPLHF	TGTGCCAGCAGTCCCCGGGACTACGATAATTCACCCCTCCACTTT
TRBJ2-7	NA	NA	TRBV7-8	CASSPRLGGSYEQYF	TGTGCCAGCAGCCCCCGGTTGGGGGGTTCCTACGAGCAGTACTTC
TRBJ1-2	NA	NA	TRBV10-3	CAISPGTGYGYTF	TGTGCCATCAGCCCCGGGACGGGCTATGGCTACACCTTC
TRBJ1-2	NA	NA	TRBV19	CASSLDRRNYGYTF	TGTGCCAGTAGTTTGGACCGCCGTAACTATGGCTACACCTTC
TRBJ1-1	NA	NA	TRBV30	CAWRRVTEAFF	TGTGCCTGGAGGAGGGTTACTGAAGCTTTCTTT
TRBJ2-2	NA	TRBD2	TRBV10-3	CAISARLAGGPGAGELFF	TGTGCCATCAGTGCTAGACTAGCGGGAGGGCCGGGTGCCGGGGAGCTGTTTTTT
TRBJ2-4	once	NA	TRBV6-2/TRBV6-3	CASSPGGTLAKNIQYF	TGTGCCAGCAGTCCCGGTGGGACACTAGCCAAAAACATTCAGTACTTC
TRBJ1-3	NA	NA	TRBV7-2	CASNSGPGNTIYF	TGTGCCAGCAACAGCGGACCTGGAAACACCATATATTTT